The 17 T cell receptor beta chains given below trace back to one sample, sequenced in a study of Graves' ophthalmopathy and Graves' hyperthyroidism. RNA served as the template for amplifying TCR beta CDR3 regions. In the first round, RT-PCR was carried out with HTBI primers, and a multiplex PCR formed the second round. One entry per CDR3 protein, called by TCRdb with MiXCR from the multiplex PCR reads. Of about 400,000 distinct CDR3 sequences in the sample, around 21% were seen once. The sequenced sample was peripheral blood. The receptors shown here come from a woman younger than 35 with stable Graves' hyperthyroidism.

To note about this clonotype: One base away lies a much larger clone, so this may be a sequencing read error. The chain is built from TRBV7-9 and TRBJ1-1; 7 bases are a match to TRBD1. CDR3 length: 13 residues. CDR1 is SEHNR and CDR2 is FQNEAQ in the germline V gene (reference sequence). For the CDR3, the DNA is TGTGCCAGCAGCGTACCAGGGGGGACTGAAGCTTGCTTT. It translates to CASSVPGGTEACF.

Details on this clonotype: One end of the junction varies from germline; a read error may be responsible. The chain joins TRBV11-1 to TRBJ2-5; 11 nucleotides agree with TRBD2. The CDR3 consists of 15 residues. The germline V gene encodes CDR1 SGHAT and CDR2 FQDESV (reference sequence). The CDR3 coding sequence is TGTGCCAGCAGCTCCGGGACTAGCGGACAAGAGAGCCAGGACTTC. Its translation: CASSSGTSGQESQDF.

This clonotype was found many times. The chain carries TRBV19 and TRBJ2-7, with 7 bases identical to TRBD2. Germline V CDR1 and CDR2: LNHDA, SQIVND (reference sequence). This CDR3 comprises 14 residues. J was trimmed by 2 bases and V by 7 bases; bases with no gene match: 8. This chain's CDR3 is CASNKAGIPYEQYF. CDR3 DNA sequence: TGTGCCAGTAATAAAGCGGGAATCCCCTACGAGCAGTACTTC.

At least ten counts were recorded for this clonotype. J is TRBJ2-4 and V is TRBV28; 7 bases map to TRBD2. CDR1 MDHEN and CDR2 SYDVKM come from the germline V gene. This CDR3 contains 17 residues. The junction had 10 bases not matched to a gene; V was cut back by 5 bases and J by 0 bases. In DNA, the CDR3 is TGTGCCAGCAGTCCTAGCGGAGGGACCCTAGCCAAAAACATTCAGTACTTC. Its protein product is CASSPSGGTLAKNIQYF.

This clonotype came up many times. This chain joins TRBV7-9 and TRBJ2-7; D possibly corresponds to TRBD2 (6 bases). V gave up 1 base and J gave up 3 bases, with 10 bases separating them. The CDR3 sequence is 14 residues long. The V gene's germline CDR1 is SEHNR and CDR2 FQNEAQ (reference sequence). Here the CDR3 DNA reads TGTGCCAGCAGCTTAGGACTAGAGGGCTACGAGCAGTACTTC. It is translated as CASSLGLEGYEQYF.

This clonotype was recorded a few times. The chain has TRBV28 and TRBJ1-2; D remains ambiguous. CDR3 length: 13 amino acids. Per the germline V gene, CDR1 is MDHEN and CDR2 is SYDVKM. Trimming cost V 7 bases and J 8 bases, with 17 bases left between them. The CDR3 DNA is TGTGCCAGCACCAGGACCCTTGGTCGAGGCTACACCTTC. Amino acid sequence: CASTRTLGRGYTF.

The chain couples TRBV5-6 to TRBJ2-7; D possibly corresponds to TRBD2 (7 bases). In germline, CDR1 is SGHDT, CDR2 YYEEEE. Trimming took off 0 bases at V and 3 bases at J, with 13 bases between the two ends. The CDR3 is made up of 15 amino acids. In DNA form, the CDR3 reads TGTGCCAGCAGCTTGGAGGGGGGGGCCTACTACGAGCAGTACTTC. This codes for CASSLEGGAYYEQYF.

This clonotype occurred many times. The chain joins TRBV20-1 to TRBJ2-6, with unresolved D. Looked up from germline, CDR1 is DFQATT and CDR2 is SNEGSKA (reference sequence). Trimming left V 6 bases short and J 0 bases short, with 6 bases between. The CDR3 has 13 residues. As DNA, the CDR3 is TGCAGTGCCCTGAGCTCTGGGGCCAACGTCCTGACTTTC. Translating gives CSALSSGANVLTF.

The chain couples TRBV12-3 or TRBV12-4 to TRBJ2-5, with TRBD1 matching 10 bases. The CDR3 loop spans 16 amino acids. V lost 3 bases, J lost 4 bases, and 8 bases stayed unmatched. CDR3 DNA: TGTGCCAGCAGTTTCCCGGGACAGGGGACCTTAGAGACCCAGTACTTC. This encodes CASSFPGQGTLETQYF.

This clonotype appeared many times. The chain couples TRBV12-3 or TRBV12-4 to TRBJ1-2; D ambiguous. With 5 bases removed from V and 7 bases from J, the gap between germline ends came to 8 bases. The CDR3 runs 11 residues. CDR3 loop: CASSRLGGYTF. Here the CDR3 DNA reads TGTGCCAGCAGTCGCTTGGGTGGCTACACCTTC.

This clonotype occurred many times. This sequence joins TRBV15 and TRBJ1-1; D remains unclear. Germline lookup yields CDR1 LNHNV and CDR2 YYDKDF (reference sequence). This CDR3 is built from 15 residues. V was clipped by 1 base and J by 4 bases, with 13 bases between them. CDR3 amino acids: CATSRAIGGGTEAFF. CDR3 bases: TGTGCCACCAGCAGAGCCATTGGAGGTGGCACTGAAGCTTTCTTT. Combining the CDR3 with reference TRBV15 and TRBJ1-1 gives the whole variable domain DAMVIQNPRYQVTQFGKPVTLSCSQTLNHNVMYWYQQKSSQAPKLLFHYYDKDFNNEADTPDNFQSRRPNTSFCFLDIRSPGLGDTAMYLCATSRAIGGGTEAFFGQGTRLTVV.

The CDR3 is CASSRQTGMDIQYF. CDR3 DNA sequence: TGTGCCAGCAGTCGTCAGACAGGGATGGACATTCAGTACTTC. The chain combines TRBV12-3 or TRBV12-4 with TRBJ2-5; TRBD1 agrees at 7 bases. Near its end, the DNA agrees better with TRBJ2-4, so the J call may be wrong. CDR3 length: 14 amino acids.

This clonotype was seen more than once but under ten times. This sequence joins TRBV20-1 and TRBJ1-5; perhaps TRBD1 as D (5 bases). This CDR3 is built from 15 residues. V was clipped by 0 bases and J by 5 bases, with 14 bases between them. Germline V gene lookup returns CDR1 DFQATT and CDR2 SNEGSKA (reference sequence). CDR3 sequence reads: CSARDLLLGDQPQHF. For the CDR3, the DNA is TGCAGTGCTAGAGATTTGCTGTTGGGGGATCAGCCCCAGCATTTT.

Many counts were recorded for this clonotype. This chain joins TRBV6-1 and TRBJ2-7; D might be TRBD2 (5 bases). Between the trimmed V and J ends, which lost 1 base and 9 bases, there was a span of 10 bases. Germline assignment: CDR1 MNHNS and CDR2 SASEGT. The CDR3 totals 12 residues. The CDR3: CASSEGELVQYF. For the CDR3, the DNA is TGTGCCAGCAGTGAAGGGGAGTTAGTGCAGTACTTC.

In this sample, this clonotype turned up many times. The rearrangement joins TRBV12-3 or TRBV12-4 to TRBJ2-7; 7 nucleotides match TRBD1. V was clipped by 2 bases and J by 4 bases; unmatched bases: 11. The CDR3 spans 16 residues. Here the CDR3 reads CASSLTGVPSRYEQYF. In DNA, the CDR3 is TGTGCCAGCAGTTTAACAGGGGTCCCATCTCGATACGAGCAGTACTTC.

The V gene is TRBV24-1, the J gene TRBJ1-5, with TRBD1 as a possible D gene (5 bases). This CDR3 comprises 13 residues. Trimming cost V 3 bases and J 8 bases, with 10 bases left between them. The germline V gene encodes CDR1 KGHDR and CDR2 SFDVKD. For the CDR3, the DNA is TGTGCCACCAGTGATACGGGGACGGAGCCCCAGCATTTT. Amino acids: CATSDTGTEPQHF.

In this sample, this clonotype turned up a few times. The V and J genes are TRBV6-5 and TRBJ2-5; 9 bases fit TRBD2. The junction had 3 bases not matched to a gene; V was cut back by 0 bases and J by 4 bases. The CDR3 has 15 amino acids. Germline CDR1 reads MNHEY; CDR2 reads SVGAGI. CDR3 bases: TGTGCCAGCAGTTACTCGGGTAGCGGGGGAGAGACCCAGTACTTC. Amino acid sequence: CASSYSGSGGETQYF.